These 21 T cell receptor beta chains were all obtained from the same sample, sequenced in a study of T cells after yellow fever vaccination (dated by TCRdb to 2018 to 2020). Sample treatment or condition, as interpreted from the label and publication: live attenuated yellow fever vaccine strain. Libraries were made using 5' RACE. For sequencing, an Illumina HiSeq 2500 was employed. The public reads were quality trimmed at Q25 with fastp and then assembled into clones with MiXCR by TCRdb, keeping productive beta chains. Every distinct CDR3 protein forms one entry, paired with its most common genes and DNA. In all, the sample holds approximately 510,000 distinct CDR3 sequences, and about a fifth of those were seen once. The ten biggest clones cover roughly a sixth of the sample. Sequenced material: PBMCs, taken around 3 weeks after the first yellow fever vaccination. These receptors were obtained from a man aged 18 to 29 who received the YFV17D yellow fever vaccine.

This clonotype was seen only a few times. The chain joins TRBV28 to TRBJ2-3; 9 nucleotides line up with TRBD2. The germline CDR1 and CDR2 sequences are MDHEN and SYDVKM. This CDR3 contains 16 residues. V dropped 7 bases and J dropped 4; count of bases not matched to a gene: 12. Here the CDR3 DNA reads TGTGCCAGCATCCCGGCGGCGGGGGGGCCGGCAGATACGCAGTATTTT. Translating gives CASIPAAGGPADTQYF.

The chain's CDR3 is CASSLVSSGGKSEQFF. CDR3 coding DNA: TGTGCCAGCAGCTTAGTCTCTAGCGGGGGGAAAAGTGAGCAGTTCTTC. J is TRBJ2-1 and V is TRBV7-2; 11 bases align to TRBD2. Per germline, CDR1 SGHTA and CDR2 FQGNSA. CDR3 size: 16 residues. Trimming at V came to 1 base and at J to 9 bases, leaving 8 bases not matched to a gene.

The rearrangement links TRBV6-7 to TRBJ2-2, with 11 bases aligning to TRBD2. TRBV6-7 is sorted into the ORF group, with uncertain function. The CDR3 covers 17 residues. Trimming removed 6 bases from V and 6 bases from J; junction bases left unmatched: 12. The CDR3, as DNA: TGTGCCAGCAGACCTATAGCGGGGGGGCCCCTGGCCGGGGAGCTGTTTTTT. It is translated as CASRPIAGGPLAGELFF.

The chain is built from TRBV7-3 and TRBJ2-3, with D uncertain. CDR1 SGHTA and CDR2 FQGTGA come from the germline V gene. Trimming stripped 3 bases from V and 2 bases from J, with 12 bases between. This CDR3 contains 15 residues. The CDR3 DNA follows: TGTGCCAGCAGCTTGACAATTGAGTCCACAGATACGCAGTATTTT. It translates to CASSLTIESTDTQYF.

This clonotype was picked up many times. In DNA, the CDR3 is TGCGCCAGCAGCTTGGACCCTAGCGGGAACACAGATACGCAGTATTTT. Translating gives CASSLDPSGNTDTQYF. The J gene is TRBJ2-3, the V gene TRBV5-1, with TRBD2 matching over 9 bases. Germline V gene sequence: CDR1 SGHRS, CDR2 YFSETQ. V lost 0 bases and J lost 2; bases outside the gene matches: 4. The CDR3 spans 16 residues.

This clonotype has only a few counts. This chain uses TRBV7-9 with TRBJ1-1, with a possible D match to TRBD1 (5 bases). From germline, CDR1 is SEHNR and CDR2 FQNEAQ (reference sequence). The length of the CDR3 is 12 residues. Trimming shortened V by 4 bases and J by 11 bases, and 14 bases separated the two germline ends. Written as DNA, the CDR3 is TGTGCCAGCAGCTATGGGGGTCAACGGGCTTTCTTT. It yields the protein CASSYGGQRAFF.

The rearrangement joins TRBV6-5 to TRBJ1-1, with 7 bases matching TRBD1. V was clipped by 2 bases and J by 0 bases; unmatched bases: 6. Germline CDR1 MNHEY, CDR2 SVGAGI. The CDR3 extends over 16 amino acids. CDR3 region: CASSYVQGYMNTEAFF. The CDR3 nucleotides are TGTGCCAGCAGTTACGTACAGGGGTACATGAACACTGAAGCTTTCTTT.

J is TRBJ2-1 and V is TRBV9, with D uncertain. Germline assignment: CDR1 SGDLS and CDR2 YYNGEE. Trimming took 3 bases from V and 11 from J, leaving 12 bases between them. The CDR3 contains 12 residues. CDR3 in DNA: TGTGCCAGCAGCGACAGCCCCGCTCAGCAGTTCTTC. Its translation is CASSDSPAQQFF.

This clonotype was observed a handful of times. The V gene is TRBV6-2 or TRBV6-3, the J gene TRBJ2-7; 12 positions agree with TRBD2. Germline CDR1 MNHEY, CDR2 SVGEGT. Trimming took 0 bases from V and 0 from J; bases not matched to a gene: 3. The CDR3 is 17 residues long. Written as DNA, the CDR3 is TGTGCCAGCAGTTACTCGAGGACTAGCGGGGCCTCCTACGAGCAGTACGTC. Encoded protein: CASSYSRTSGASYEQYV.

This clonotype has ten or more counts. This sequence joins TRBV28 and TRBJ2-3; TRBD2 matches 8 bases. CDR1 and CDR2 (germline): MDHEN, SYDVKM. With V trimmed by 5 bases and J by 4 bases, 11 bases remained unmatched. The CDR3 is 16 amino acids. The CDR3 bases are TGTGCCAGCAGTCTACCAGGAGCGGGGGCCTCAGATACGCAGTATTTT. As protein: CASSLPGAGASDTQYF.

This chain connects TRBV4-2 to TRBJ1-6, with D possibly matching TRBD1 (5 bases). From germline, CDR1 is LGHNA and CDR2 YNFKEQ. The V gene lost 1 base and the J gene lost 8 bases, with 9 bases spanning the gap. This CDR3 region has 14 residues. The CDR3, as DNA: TGTGCCAGCAGCCAAGTTGACAGCGATTCACCCCTCCACTTT. Protein product: CASSQVDSDSPLHF.

With respect to this clonotype: One junction end does not reproduce the germline sequence, and a read error may be involved. The chain carries TRBV7-3 and TRBJ2-3; D perhaps matches TRBD2 (6 bases). CDR1 and CDR2 from the germline V gene are SGHTA and FQGTGA. CDR3 length: 17 amino acids. The CDR3 sequence is CACSPLTGVSSTDTQYF. CDR3 nucleotide sequence: TGTGCCTGCAGCCCGCTTACGGGAGTCTCGAGCACAGATACGCAGTATTTT.

The CDR3 DNA sequence: TGCGCCAGCAGCCAAGATTGGGCAGGGTGGGGCACAGATACGCAGTATTTT. Translated: CASSQDWAGWGTDTQYF. V gene TRBV4-3 combines with J gene TRBJ2-3; TRBD1 might be the D (5 bases). V lost 0 bases, J lost 1 base, and 14 bases lay in between. The CDR3 loop spans 17 amino acids. The germline V gene has CDR1 LGHNA and CDR2 YSLEER.

Only a few counts were recorded for this clonotype. This rearrangement joins TRBV7-2 to TRBJ2-3, with D hard to call. V was pared by 1 base and J by 4 bases, with 9 bases between. Germline V gene lookup returns CDR1 SGHTA and CDR2 FQGNSA. CDR3 size: 14 residues. CDR3: CASSLVVRADTQYF. CDR3 nucleotides: TGTGCCAGCAGCTTAGTTGTGCGCGCAGATACGCAGTATTTT.

This clonotype was seen more than once but under ten times. J is TRBJ1-1 and V is TRBV7-2, with TRBD1 identical over 10 bases. The CDR3 has 15 amino acids. Germline CDR1 SGHTA, CDR2 FQGNSA. V lost 5 bases to trimming and J lost 8 bases; unmatched junction nucleotides: 11. This CDR3 is CASSAFDPGQGEAFF. In DNA form, the CDR3 reads TGTGCCAGCAGCGCATTTGATCCGGGACAGGGGGAAGCTTTCTTT. The whole variable domain, remainder taken from reference TRBV7-2 and TRBJ1-1, is GAGVSQSPSNKVTEKGKDVELRCDPISGHTALYWYRQSLGQGLEFLIYFQGNSAPDKSGLPSDRFSAERTGGSVSTLTIQRTQQEDSAVYLCASSAFDPGQGEAFFGQGTRLTVV.

The sample holds a few counts of this clonotype. This chain joins TRBV4-3 and TRBJ2-7; no clear D. CDR3 size: 16 residues. Trimming removed 2 bases from V and 2 bases from J, with 16 bases in between. CDR1 and CDR2 (germline): LGHNA, YSLEER. CDR3 DNA: TGCGCCAGCAGCCAACCCAACCCTTATCCTCCCTACGAGCAGTACTTC. Residues: CASSQPNPYPPYEQYF.

For this clonotype: In this CDR3 the conserved last residue, phenylalanine or tryptophan, is missing, so a read error is likely. The chain recombines TRBV7-3 with TRBJ2-1; D gene uncertain. V lost 3 bases, J lost 9 bases, and 15 bases lay in between. Germline-derived CDR1 and CDR2 are SGHTA and FQGTGA. The CDR3 length is 14 residues. CDR3 bases: TGTGCCAGCAGCTTGGGTTCATCATCGGTTGAGCAGTTCTAC. This sequence encodes CASSLGSSSVEQFY.

The V and J genes are TRBV24-1 and TRBJ2-3; 8 bases are a match to TRBD1. The germline CDR1 and CDR2 sequences are KGHDR and SFDVKD. This CDR3 is built from 16 residues. Trimming cost V 3 bases and J 4 bases; bases outside gene matches: 8. CDR3 nucleotides: TGTGCCACCAGTGATACCCGGACAGGGTCCCCAGATACGCAGTATTTT. Its protein product is CATSDTRTGSPDTQYF.

In its sample, this clonotype was seen a few times. The chain combines TRBV20-1 with TRBJ1-2; D not resolved. CDR1 and CDR2 (germline): DFQATT, SNEGSKA (reference sequence). The V end was cut by 3 bases, the J end by 4 bases, with 12 bases between. This CDR3 is 13 amino acids long. CDR3 bases: TGCAGTGCTAGCCTAGGAGTTGCCTATGGCTACACCTTC. This encodes CSASLGVAYGYTF.

The chain couples TRBV5-1 to TRBJ1-1; D gene ambiguous. V gave up 4 bases and J gave up 0 bases, with 10 bases separating them. CDR3 length: 14 residues. In germline, CDR1 is SGHRS, CDR2 YFSETQ. This CDR3 is CASSPFRLNTEAFF. The CDR3 nucleotides are TGCGCCAGCAGCCCTTTTAGATTGAACACTGAAGCTTTCTTT.

A few counts support this clonotype. The chain combines TRBV18 with TRBJ1-1; 9 nucleotides line up with TRBD1. The germline gives CDR1 KGHSH, CDR2 LQKENI. The CDR3 consists of 17 residues. V lost 1 base to trimming and J lost 9 bases; unmatched junction nucleotides: 15. CDR3 sequence: CASSPLNNRGPQEKAFF. CDR3 in DNA: TGTGCCAGCTCACCACTAAATAACAGGGGGCCACAGGAAAAAGCTTTCTTT.